The 2 T cell receptor beta chains listed next were all sequenced from one sample in a study of identifying expanded T cells in peripheral blood. Using immunoSEQ multiplex PCR, the repertoire was profiled, and TCRdb retains in-frame clones only, with some absent. The table shows about 100,000 clones, with approximately 88% occurring only once. The specimen sequenced was blood. These receptors were obtained from a person aged 18-70 years in good health.

The chain has TRBV19 and TRBJ1-3; tentative D call: TRBD1 (5 bases). Germline CDR1 and CDR2: LNHDA and SQIVND (reference sequence). The CDR3 consists of 14 residues. Trimming took off 6 bases at V and 2 bases at J, with 11 bases between the two ends. The CDR3 protein is CASRGRGAGNTIYF. In nucleotides, the CDR3 is TGTGCCAGTAGGGGACGAGGGGCTGGAAACACCATATATTTT.

The chain joins TRBV7-7 to TRBJ1-1; D is unresolved. V lost 0 bases, J lost 3 bases, and 20 bases lay in between. Germline V gives CDR1 SSHAT, CDR2 FNYEAQ (reference sequence). The CDR3 contains 18 residues. CDR3 amino acids: CASSLAPLRGIGDTEAFF. Written as DNA, the CDR3 is TGTGCCAGCAGCTTAGCCCCCCTTCGGGGTATTGGCGACACTGAAGCTTTCTTT.